These T cell receptor beta chains were read from a single sample in a study of CD8+ T cells in alopecia areata. Produced via immunoSEQ multiplex PCR; TCRdb's table is partial and in-frame only. The sample holds over 150,000 clones, over 45% seen once. Specimen: CD4+ T cells sorted from blood, collected at week 24, from a patient treated with tofacitinib. Source of these receptors: a human donor with alopecia areata. Both conserved end residues are part of each CDR3. The D gene is left open where the match is weak. Rows may omit the clone size; those that give it use once, few, many or a size class.

once	TRBV15	TRBJ2-7	NA	CATSSPKQGAVGEQYF	TGTGCCACCAGCAGCCCAAAGCAGGGCGCTGTGGGGGAGCAGTACTTC
NA	TRBV2	TRBJ2-1	TRBD2	CASSPGLAGNYNEQFF	TGTGCCAGCAGTCCCGGACTAGCGGGAAACTACAATGAGCAGTTCTTC
NA	TRBV19	TRBJ2-7	TRBD2	CASKRTSGSRSEQYF	TGTGCCAGTAAGCGGACTAGCGGGAGCAGGTCCGAGCAGTACTTC
once	TRBV29-1	TRBJ2-3	TRBD2	CSVDIAGGGDTQYF	TGCAGCGTTGATATAGCGGGAGGAGGGGATACGCAGTATTTT
few	TRBV7-8	TRBJ1-1	NA	CASSLVVGITNTEAFF	TGTGCCAGCAGCTTAGTTGTCGGGATTACGAACACTGAAGCTTTCTTT
NA	TRBV5-5	TRBJ2-2	NA	CASSNGGGAATGELFF	TGTGCCAGCAGCAACGGTGGGGGGGCGGCCACCGGGGAGCTGTTTTTT
NA	TRBV29-1	TRBJ2-7	NA	CSVDTGTHEQYF	TGCAGCGTTGACACAGGGACCCACGAGCAGTACTTC
few	TRBV4-2	TRBJ2-1	TRBD2	CASSRAAGGLSPLSSYNEQFF	TGTGCCAGCAGCCGAGCGGCGGGAGGTTTGTCGCCACTCAGCTCCTACAATGAGCAGTTCTTC
once	TRBV11-1	TRBJ2-1	TRBD2	CASSLGADSGRGFF	TGTGCCAGCAGCTTAGGAGCAGATAGCGGGAGGGGATTCTTC
NA	TRBV9	TRBJ1-1	NA	CASSVGDWGIAEAFF	TGTGCCAGCAGCGTAGGGGACTGGGGGATCGCTGAAGCTTTCTTT
NA	TRBV6-5	TRBJ2-2	NA	CASSSYTGELFF	TGTGCCAGCAGTTCTTATACCGGGGAGCTGTTTTTT
few	TRBV18	TRBJ1-4	TRBD1	CASSPDRGATNEKLFF	TGTGCCAGCTCACCCGACAGGGGAGCAACTAATGAAAAACTGTTTTTT
NA	TRBV18	TRBJ1-1	NA	CASSPNENTEAFF	TGTGCCAGCTCACCAAACGAGAACACTGAAGCTTTCTTT
NA	TRBV9	TRBJ2-3	TRBD2	CASSVDVTSGSGTDTQYF	TGTGCCAGCAGCGTAGACGTGACTAGCGGGAGCGGGACAGATACGCAGTATTTT
NA	TRBV7-2	TRBJ2-5	NA	CASSSWGSQETQYF	TGTGCCAGCAGCTCATGGGGGTCCCAAGAGACCCAGTACTTC
NA	TRBV5-1	TRBJ1-6	TRBD1	CASSMPGTGDSPLHF	TGCGCCAGCAGCATGCCCGGGACAGGGGATTCACCCCTCCACTTT
NA	TRBV7-6	TRBJ2-5	NA	CASSPGRETQYF	TGTGCCAGCAGCCCCGGGCGAGAGACCCAGTACTTC
once	TRBV5-1	TRBJ1-5	NA	CASSPSTGSNQPQHF	TGCGCCAGCAGCCCATCGACAGGTAGCAATCAGCCCCAGCATTTT
NA	TRBV28	TRBJ2-1	TRBD1	CASSVPRSGTVSYNEQFF	TGTGCCAGCAGTGTACCCCGGTCCGGGACAGTGAGCTACAATGAGCAGTTCTTC
NA	TRBV30	TRBJ2-7	TRBD2	CAWTPGLEAHEQYF	TGTGCCTGGACCCCGGGACTAGAGGCCCACGAGCAGTACTTC
NA	TRBV29-1	TRBJ1-2	NA	CSVDNREENYGYTF	TGCAGCGTCGATAACAGGGAAGAGAACTATGGCTACACCTTC
NA	TRBV5-4	TRBJ1-2	NA	CASSLTGYYGYTF	TGTGCCAGCAGCTTAACAGGCTACTATGGCTACACCTTC
few	TRBV20-1	TRBJ1-1	NA	CSARTSKEAFF	TGCAGTGCTAGGACCTCTAAAGAAGCTTTCTTT
NA	TRBV20-1	TRBJ2-5	TRBD1	CSALGTGEYF	TGCAGTGCACTGGGAACAGGGGAGTACTTC
NA	TRBV6-6	TRBJ2-2	TRBD1	CATDRQGYTGELFF	TGTGCCACCGACAGACAGGGTTACACCGGGGAGCTGTTTTTT
once	TRBV30	TRBJ2-7	TRBD2	CAWSFSGSYEQYF	TGTGCCTGGAGTTTCAGCGGGAGCTACGAGCAGTACTTC
NA	TRBV29-1	TRBJ2-5	TRBD1	CSVGMTGTQETQYF	TGCAGCGTGGGTATGACAGGGACACAAGAGACCCAGTACTTC
NA	TRBV7-2	TRBJ2-7	NA	CASSDVGVGEQYF	TGTGCCAGCAGCGATGTGGGGGTGGGCGAGCAGTACTTC
NA	TRBV4-3	TRBJ2-5	TRBD2	CASSEGLAGAIGETQYF	TGCGCCAGCAGCGAAGGACTAGCGGGAGCCATTGGAGAGACCCAGTACTTC
NA	TRBV4-1	TRBJ2-3	NA	CASSQGVTLRGDTQYF	TGCGCCAGCAGCCAAGGGGTCACCTTGCGGGGAGATACGCAGTATTTT
NA	TRBV9	TRBJ1-6	NA	CASSPRGETDSPLHF	TGTGCCAGCAGCCCCCGGGGGGAGACGGATTCACCCCTCCACTTT
NA	TRBV30	TRBJ2-7	TRBD1	CAWSVLGQTSSYEQYF	TGTGCCTGGAGTGTACTGGGACAGACGAGCTCCTACGAGCAGTACTTC
NA	TRBV6-6	TRBJ2-4	TRBD2	CASSSGGAKNIQYF	TGTGCCAGCAGTTCCGGGGGGGCCAAAAACATTCAGTACTTC
NA	TRBV6-6	TRBJ1-1	TRBD1	CASSPDRDTFF	TGTGCCAGCAGTCCAGACAGGGACACTTTCTTT
NA	TRBV9	TRBJ1-1	TRBD1	CASSVQTGGDTEAFF	TGTGCCAGCAGCGTACAGACAGGGGGTGACACTGAAGCTTTCTTT
NA	TRBV9	TRBJ2-7	NA	CASSRTNREGEQYF	TGTGCCAGCAGTCGGACTAACAGGGAGGGCGAGCAGTACTTC
many	TRBV21-1	TRBJ1-5	NA	CASSKGGRGQPQHF	TGTGCCAGCAGCAAAGGGGGGCGCGGTCAGCCCCAGCATTTT